A single sample gave rise to the 26 T cell receptor beta chains below, sequenced in a study of T cells in Graves' hyperthyroidism and ophthalmopathy. Amplification yielded TCR beta CDR3 regions, with RNA transcripts as the source. The HTBI primer set drove a first-round RT-PCR of the TCR CDR3. TCRdb re-analysed the multiplex PCR reads in MiXCR, keeping a single row per CDR3 protein. The table has around 600,000 distinct CDR3 sequences, roughly a sixth seen once. Sample: blood. The receptors were sampled from a middle-aged woman with Graves' ophthalmopathy.

This rearrangement joins TRBV5-5 to TRBJ2-5; D is perhaps TRBD1 (6 bases). The V and J ends lost 1 base and 5 bases respectively, with 12 bases between them. From germline, CDR1 is SGHKS and CDR2 YYEKEE (reference sequence). This CDR3 has 14 amino acids. The CDR3 DNA is TGTGCCAGCAGCTTGTACAGGGCTGGGGAGACCCAGTACTTC. This translates into CASSLYRAGETQYF.

The rearrangement links TRBV4-2 to TRBJ2-7; D remains ambiguous. The CDR3 totals 13 residues. The V gene's germline CDR1 is LGHNA and CDR2 YNFKEQ. With 0 bases removed from V and 2 bases from J, the gap between germline ends came to 5 bases. CDR3 in amino acids: CASSQEDTYEQYF. CDR3 bases: TGTGCCAGCAGCCAAGAGGATACCTACGAGCAGTACTTC.

This clonotype occurred many times. The rearrangement uses TRBV6-1 and TRBJ1-1, with 8 bases lining up with TRBD1. Germline V gene lookup returns CDR1 MNHNS and CDR2 SASEGT. The trim removed 8 bases at V and 5 bases at J, leaving 10 bases unmatched. This CDR3 is built from 14 residues. The CDR3 DNA reads as TGTGCCAGCGCCCCAGGGGGCGCGTGGACTGAAGCTTTCTTT. Encoded protein: CASAPGGAWTEAFF.

This clonotype was seen a few times. The rearrangement links TRBV3-1 to TRBJ1-2, with D possibly matching TRBD1 (6 bases). V shed 4 bases and J shed 3 bases, with 12 bases lying between them. Germline V gives CDR1 LGHDT, CDR2 YNNKEL (reference sequence). The CDR3 contains 14 residues. DNA of the CDR3: TGTGCCAGCAGCCGCCAGGGGTCTTACTATGGCTACACCTTC. Protein sequence: CASSRQGSYYGYTF.

This clonotype was counted ten times or more. The chain joins TRBV11-2 to TRBJ2-3, with 13 bases aligning to TRBD2. V lost 5 bases and J lost 1; bases outside the gene matches: 15. The germline CDR1 and CDR2 sequences are SGHAT and FQNNGV. This CDR3 has 20 amino acids. The CDR3: CASSERWTSGSQRGTDTQYF. CDR3 sequence (DNA): TGTGCCAGCAGCGAACGCTGGACTAGCGGGAGTCAGCGGGGCACAGATACGCAGTATTTT.

This clonotype came up a few times. This chain links TRBV27 with TRBJ2-2; possible D gene TRBD1, 5 bases. This CDR3 is 15 amino acids long. V was trimmed by 5 bases and J by 0 bases, leaving 10 bases between them. CDR1 is MNHEY, CDR2 SMNVEV, per germline (reference sequence). CDR3 coding DNA: TGTGCCAGCAGTCGAGACAGCGCGAACACCGGGGAGCTGTTTTTT. It is translated as CASSRDSANTGELFF.

This clonotype has at least ten counts. The chain employs TRBV30 and TRBJ1-1; the D is unclear. Germline assignment: CDR1 GTSNPN and CDR2 SVGIG (reference sequence). CDR3 length equals 11 residues. V was pared by 2 bases and J by 4 bases, with 5 bases between. The CDR3 loop is CAWSWVTEAFF. The CDR3 DNA follows: TGTGCCTGGAGTTGGGTCACTGAAGCTTTCTTT.

This clonotype occurred many times. V is TRBV7-9 and J is TRBJ1-1, with D uncertain. Germline loops: CDR1 SEHNR, CDR2 FQNEAQ (reference sequence). Trimming left V 5 bases short and J 4 bases short, with 20 bases between. The CDR3 is made up of 16 amino acids. CDR3 amino acids: CASSRGLDLRGTEAFF. The CDR3 bases are TGTGCCAGCAGCCGGGGTCTCGATCTCCGAGGCACTGAAGCTTTCTTT.

This clonotype was picked up many times. The V call is TRBV6-1, the J call TRBJ2-7; 9 positions agree with TRBD2. The CDR3 totals 15 residues. J was trimmed by 2 bases and V by 8 bases; bases with no gene match: 10. CDR1 and CDR2 (germline): MNHNS, SASEGT. As DNA, the CDR3 is TGTGCCAGCGGTCCCGGGGCGGGAGGGCCCTACGAGCAGTACTTC. As protein: CASGPGAGGPYEQYF.

The chain combines TRBV9 with TRBJ2-2; 9 nucleotides match TRBD2. This CDR3 comprises 18 residues. Trimming took 0 bases from V and 2 from J; bases not matched to a gene: 8. Germline CDR1 is SGDLS and CDR2 is YYNGEE. Here the CDR3 reads CASSVAASGILNTGELFF. The CDR3 coding sequence is TGTGCCAGCAGCGTAGCGGCTAGCGGGATTCTCAACACCGGGGAGCTGTTTTTT.

About this clonotype itself: The junction and the germline gene differ at one end; a read error may be behind it. The chain is built from TRBV4-1 and TRBJ2-5; TRBD2 matches 11 bases. The CDR3 extends over 15 amino acids. The V gene's germline CDR1 is MGHRA and CDR2 YSYEKL. The CDR3 region has the DNA TGCACCAGCAGTTATAGCGGGAGGGCTGCGGATGACCAGTACTTC. Amino acid sequence: CTSSYSGRAADDQYF.

The sample holds many counts of this clonotype. In nucleotides, the CDR3 is TGTGCCAGGGAGGGGGGCGGACAGGCCCCTTTTCAGCCCCAGCATTTT. Its protein is CAREGGGQAPFQPQHF. The V gene is TRBV6-1, the J gene TRBJ1-5; 7 bases align to TRBD1. Germline CDR1 reads MNHNS; CDR2 reads SASEGT. This CDR3 comprises 16 residues. V shed 9 bases and J 6 bases; nucleotides not matched to a gene: 17.

There are many counts of this clonotype. The rearrangement links TRBV12-3 or TRBV12-4 to TRBJ1-1; TRBD1 is a possible D gene (5 bases). The CDR3 contains 12 residues. Deletions cut 6 bases from V and 4 bases from J, with 9 bases between. For the CDR3, the DNA is TGTGCCAGCAGGTCAGGGTCCACTGAAGCTTTCTTT. Its protein product is CASRSGSTEAFF.

V gene TRBV6-2 or TRBV6-3 combines with J gene TRBJ2-5, with a tentative D call TRBD2 (5 bases). Trimming shortened V by 4 bases and J by 4 bases, and 16 bases separated the two germline ends. Germline CDR1 and CDR2: MNHEY and SVGEGT. The CDR3 is made up of 15 amino acids. CDR3 protein: CASSSSDFAIETQYF. The CDR3 coding sequence is TGTGCCAGCAGTTCCTCGGACTTTGCTATAGAGACCCAGTACTTC.

The gene calls are TRBV6-2 or TRBV6-3 and TRBJ2-1, with D perhaps TRBD1 or TRBD2 (7 bases each). Germline V gene data show CDR1 as MNHEY and CDR2 as SVGEGT. The germline V and J ends were trimmed by 6 bases and 7 bases, with 22 bases remaining between them. The CDR3 is 16 amino acids. The CDR3 DNA reads as TGTGCCAGCAGCCAACGACCAGGGGGGGGCTGTAATGAGCAGTTCTTC. Its protein is CASSQRPGGGCNEQFF.

This clonotype was picked up a small number of times. This CDR3 reads CASSPGTGSSGANVLTF. CDR3 coding DNA: TGTGCCAGCTCACCAGGGACAGGCAGTTCTGGGGCCAACGTCCTGACTTTC. This rearrangement joins TRBV18 to TRBJ2-6; 8 bases align to TRBD1. The germline V gene encodes CDR1 KGHSH and CDR2 LQKENI. The CDR3 sequence is 17 residues long. V shed 2 bases and J 1 base; nucleotides not matched to a gene: 4.

This chain links TRBV28 with TRBJ2-1, with TRBD1 identical over 9 bases. After removal of 4 bases from V and 3 bases from J, the junction contained 7 bases not matched to a gene. The CDR3 length is 16 residues. CDR1 and CDR2 from the germline V gene are MDHEN and SYDVKM. The CDR3 loop is CASSSPGTGNYNEQFF. CDR3 nucleotides: TGTGCCAGCAGTTCCCCCGGGACAGGGAACTACAATGAGCAGTTCTTC.

This clonotype was recorded a few times. J is TRBJ1-3 and V is TRBV9; 7 nucleotides match TRBD1. V shed 1 base, J shed 6 bases, and the junction held 7 bases outside the gene matches. The CDR3 contains 15 residues. Germline lookup yields CDR1 SGDLS and CDR2 YYNGEE. The DNA of the CDR3 is TGTGCCAGCAGCGTAACAGGGGTCCCGGAAAACACCATATATTTT. This translates into CASSVTGVPENTIYF.

This chain uses TRBV12-5 with TRBJ1-5; tentative D call: TRBD1 (6 bases). The V end was cut by 5 bases, the J end by 1 base, with 15 bases between. This CDR3 comprises 16 residues. Germline V gene lookup returns CDR1 LGHNT and CDR2 FRNRAP. CDR3 sequence (DNA): TGTGCTAGTGGTCCCACCGGGACATCCAGCAATCAGCCCCAGCATTTT. This sequence encodes CASGPTGTSSNQPQHF.

This clonotype was counted a few times. V and J are TRBV28 and TRBJ1-2; D may be TRBD1 (5 bases). CDR1 is MDHEN, CDR2 SYDVKM, per germline. This CDR3 contains 15 residues. Trimming removed 2 bases at V and 4 bases at J, with 14 bases between. CDR3 in DNA: TGTGCCAGCAGTTTACCCCAGACAGTTAGCTATGGCTACACCTTC. Its translation: CASSLPQTVSYGYTF.

This clonotype was counted at least ten times. The chain employs TRBV20-1 and TRBJ1-1; no clear D. CDR1 and CDR2 (germline): DFQATT, SNEGSKA (reference sequence). The CDR3 covers 13 residues. Trimming took 0 bases from V and 1 from J, leaving 6 bases between them. The CDR3 nucleotides are TGCAGTGCTAGAGAACTGGCGAACACTGAAGCTTTCTTT. It codes for CSARELANTEAFF.

This clonotype was seen only a few times. The chain is built from TRBV10-2 and TRBJ2-7; D perhaps matches TRBD2 (5 bases). Germline assignment: CDR1 WSHSY and CDR2 SAAADI. CDR3 size: 16 residues. Trimming shortened V by 3 bases and J by 4 bases, and 19 bases separated the two germline ends. CDR3 nucleotides: TGCGCCAGCAGTGATGGTTCAGGTGGGAGTGGATACGAGCAGTACTTC. Translation: CASSDGSGGSGYEQYF.

This clonotype ranks as large. CDR3 sequence: CASSEFTGTGVNYGYTF. Here the CDR3 DNA reads TGTGCCAGCAGTGAATTTACCGGGACAGGAGTTAACTATGGCTACACCTTC. J is TRBJ1-2 and V is TRBV2; 8 bases match TRBD1. The trim removed 2 bases at V and 1 base at J, leaving 9 bases unmatched. Germline values: CDR1 SNHLY, CDR2 FYNNEI. This CDR3 is 17 amino acids long.

This chain links TRBV20-1 with TRBJ2-2; TRBD2 matches 10 bases. The germline CDR1 and CDR2 sequences are DFQATT and SNEGSKA (reference sequence). After removal of 2 bases from V and 3 bases from J, the junction contained 15 bases not matched to a gene. The CDR3 runs to 19 residues. CDR3 sequence (DNA): TGCAGTGCTAGAACCCGGCCCGGGCTAGCGGGAGTTGACACCGGGGAGCTGTTTTTT. Encoded protein: CSARTRPGLAGVDTGELFF.

This clonotype was counted between two and nine times. This chain uses TRBV6-1 with TRBJ2-5; TRBD1 is a possible D gene (6 bases). Germline-derived CDR1 and CDR2 are MNHNS and SASEGT. The V gene lost 6 bases and the J gene lost 0 bases, with 11 bases spanning the gap. This CDR3 region has 14 residues. CDR3 DNA sequence: TGTGCCAGCAGACATACAGGGAACCAAGAGACCCAGTACTTC. Encoded protein: CASRHTGNQETQYF.

Details on this clonotype: Because the CDR3 is missing its conserved closing phenylalanine or tryptophan, this is likely a read error. V is TRBV20-1 and J is TRBJ1-1, with D uncertain. The V and J ends lost 0 bases and 3 bases respectively, with 11 bases between them. Looked up from germline, CDR1 is DFQATT and CDR2 is SNEGSKA (reference sequence). The CDR3 is 14 amino acids. CDR3 DNA sequence: TGCAGTGCTAGAGATCCCCGGAGGGACACTGAAGCTTTCCTT. Translation gives CSARDPRRDTEAFL.